Given below is one TCR beta chain in context. CDR3 length: 13 residues. The germline V gene encodes CDR1 SGHDT and CDR2 YYEEEE. V gave up 4 bases and J gave up 7 bases, with 14 bases separating them. The assay was immunoSEQ multiplex PCR, and TCRdb's table has in-frame clones only and misses some. The sample lists fewer than 120,000 clones; 75% to 80% were seen once. These data originate in a study of blood T cell repertoires in COVID-19. Overall study: Specimens from acute and convalescent COVID-19 originated in the United States, Italy and Spain. Nucleic acid was either cDNA or gDNA, and it came from T cells, B-cell-depleted T cells, or PBMCs.

Sequencing input: peripheral blood. The receptor was derived from a woman aged 80 or over with active or convalescent COVID-19. The chain has TRBV5-6 and TRBJ1-1; perhaps TRBD1 as D (5 bases). The CDR3 DNA follows: TGTGCCAGCAGCGTCGGGGGGGATCTTGAAGCTTTCTTT. This codes for CASSVGGDLEAFF.